This entry is about one T cell receptor (beta chain). Its antigen remains unknown. This sample is drawn from a study of a mutant IDH1 vaccine in newly diagnosed glioma. Turning to the study itself: Sex distribution of treated patients was roughly 60% male and about 40% female; mean age was 40.4 years. V12 fell at week 35 and V13, the study end, at week 47.

Repertoires were generated with immunoSEQ multiplex PCR, while TCRdb's copy carries only in-frame clones and drops some. The data contain roughly 21,000 clones, approximately 81% of them seen just once; the ten biggest clones take up approximately 3%. Time point described: week 47, end of study. Every vaccine dose comprised 300 ug of mutant IDH1 20-mer peptide plus topical imiquimod. Patients came in for eight vaccinations, in weeks 1, 3, 5, 7, 11, 15, 19 and 23. This CDR3 contains 15 residues. Germline V lookup: CDR1 SGHRS, CDR2 YFSETQ. V was pared by 4 bases and J by 0 bases, with 12 bases between. The chain carries TRBV5-1 and TRBJ2-3; the D is unclear. This sequence was found in a man between 40 and 49 years old with glioma. The input for sequencing was PBMCs, taken from a glioma patient whose treatment included an IDH1 peptide vaccine. The CDR3 loop is CASSRVSGSTDTQYF. The CDR3 DNA sequence: TGCGCCAGCAGCCGCGTGAGTGGGAGCACAGATACGCAGTATTTT.